What follows is one T cell receptor beta chain and its context. The target antigen is unknown. Every unsorted PBMC PCR replicate was loaded with roughly 0.3 ug DNA, tens of thousands of T cell genomes. In the source study's methods: Junction-only sequences without quality scores were provided by ImmunoSEQ, so filtering was different. This table comes from immunoSEQ multiplex PCR, and its TCRdb copy is limited to in-frame clones, with some not included. D and trimming come from the DNA, and the V and J calls and clone size come from that table. The sample has about 490,000 clones; 70% to 80% are singletons. This entry is derived from a study of shared clonotypes between healthy human individuals. Study-level results: An effect of sequencing depth on clonotype sharing among donors was expected.

The origin of this receptor is a woman aged 40 to 50 in good health. Some clones in this sample may be carry-over from other donors' samples. Sequencing input: PBMCs.

The CDR3 loop is CASSTRGEQYF. Written as DNA, the CDR3 is TGTGCCAGCAGCACAAGGGGCGAGCAGTACTTC. This chain joins TRBV13 and TRBJ2-7, with TRBD1 as a possible D gene (5 bases). Trimming stripped 5 bases from V and 6 bases from J, with 8 bases between. Germline CDR1 is PRHDT and CDR2 is FYEKMQ (reference sequence). CDR3 size: 11 residues.